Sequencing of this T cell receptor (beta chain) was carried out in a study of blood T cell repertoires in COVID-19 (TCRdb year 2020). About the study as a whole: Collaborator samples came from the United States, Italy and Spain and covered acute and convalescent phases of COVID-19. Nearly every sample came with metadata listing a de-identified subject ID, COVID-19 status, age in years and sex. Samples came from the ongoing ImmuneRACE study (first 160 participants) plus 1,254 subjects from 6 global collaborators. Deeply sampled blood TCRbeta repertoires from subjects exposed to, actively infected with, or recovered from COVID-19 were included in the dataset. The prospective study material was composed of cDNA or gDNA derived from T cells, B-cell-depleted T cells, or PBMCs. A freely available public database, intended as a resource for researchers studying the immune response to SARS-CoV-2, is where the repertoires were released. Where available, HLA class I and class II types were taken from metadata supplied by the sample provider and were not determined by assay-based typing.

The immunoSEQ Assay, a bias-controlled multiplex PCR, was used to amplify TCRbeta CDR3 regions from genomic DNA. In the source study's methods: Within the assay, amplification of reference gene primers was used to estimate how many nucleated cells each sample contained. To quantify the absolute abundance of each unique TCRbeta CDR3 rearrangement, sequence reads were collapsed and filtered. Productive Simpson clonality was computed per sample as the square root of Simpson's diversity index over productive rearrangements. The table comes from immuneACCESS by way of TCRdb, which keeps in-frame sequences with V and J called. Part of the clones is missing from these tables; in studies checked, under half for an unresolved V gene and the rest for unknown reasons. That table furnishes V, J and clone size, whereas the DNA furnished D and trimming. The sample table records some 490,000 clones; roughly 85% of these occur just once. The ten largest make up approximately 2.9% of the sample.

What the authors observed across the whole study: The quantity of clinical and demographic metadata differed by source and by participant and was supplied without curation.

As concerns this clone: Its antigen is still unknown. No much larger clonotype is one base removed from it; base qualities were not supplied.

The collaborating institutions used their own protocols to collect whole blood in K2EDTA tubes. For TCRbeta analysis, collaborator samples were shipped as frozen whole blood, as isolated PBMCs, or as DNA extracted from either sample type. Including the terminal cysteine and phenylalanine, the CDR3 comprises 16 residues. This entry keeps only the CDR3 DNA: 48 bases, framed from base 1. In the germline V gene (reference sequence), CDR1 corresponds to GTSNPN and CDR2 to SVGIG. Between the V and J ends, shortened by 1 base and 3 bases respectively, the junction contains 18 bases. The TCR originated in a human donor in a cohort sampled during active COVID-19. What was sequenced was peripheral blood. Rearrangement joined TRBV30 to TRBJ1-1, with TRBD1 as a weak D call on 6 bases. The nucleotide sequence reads TGTGCCTGGAGTGGGGAACAGGGCCCTCGGGACACTGAAGCTTTCTTT. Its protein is CAWSGEQGPRDTEAFF.